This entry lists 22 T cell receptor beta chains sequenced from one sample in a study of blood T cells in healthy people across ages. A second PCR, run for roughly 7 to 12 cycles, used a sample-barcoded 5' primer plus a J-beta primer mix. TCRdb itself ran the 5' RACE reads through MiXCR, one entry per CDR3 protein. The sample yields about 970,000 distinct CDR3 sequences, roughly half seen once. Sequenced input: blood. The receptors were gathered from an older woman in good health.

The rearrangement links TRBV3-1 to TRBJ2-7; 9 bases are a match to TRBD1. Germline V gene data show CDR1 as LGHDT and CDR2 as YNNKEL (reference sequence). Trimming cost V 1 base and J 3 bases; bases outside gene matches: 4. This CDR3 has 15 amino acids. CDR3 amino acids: CASSQAGQGLYEQYF. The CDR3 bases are TGTGCCAGCAGCCAAGCGGGACAGGGACTCTACGAGCAGTACTTC.

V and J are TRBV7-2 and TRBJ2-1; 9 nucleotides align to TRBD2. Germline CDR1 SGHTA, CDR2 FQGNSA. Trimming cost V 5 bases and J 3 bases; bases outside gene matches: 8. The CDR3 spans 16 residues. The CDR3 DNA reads TGTGCCAGCAGCATGGGGCTAGCGGGGAGCTACAATGAGCAGTTCTTC. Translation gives CASSMGLAGSYNEQFF. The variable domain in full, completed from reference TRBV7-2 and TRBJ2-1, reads GAGVSQSPSNKVTEKGKDVELRCDPISGHTALYWYRQSLGQGLEFLIYFQGNSAPDKSGLPSDRFSAERTGGSVSTLTIQRTQQEDSAVYLCASSMGLAGSYNEQFFGPGTRLTVL.

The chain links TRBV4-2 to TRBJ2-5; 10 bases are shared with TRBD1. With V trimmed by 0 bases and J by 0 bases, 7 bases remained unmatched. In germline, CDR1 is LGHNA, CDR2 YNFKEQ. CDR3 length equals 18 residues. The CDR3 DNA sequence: TGTGCCAGCAGCCAAGAAGCTGGGACAGGGGCGTACCAAGAGACCCAGTACTTC. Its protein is CASSQEAGTGAYQETQYF.

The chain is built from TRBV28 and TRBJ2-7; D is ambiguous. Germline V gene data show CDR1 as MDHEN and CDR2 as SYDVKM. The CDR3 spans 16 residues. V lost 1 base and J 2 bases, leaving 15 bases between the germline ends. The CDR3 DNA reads TGTGCCAGCAGTTTATCCCCAGGCATAATCACCTACGAGCAGTACTTC. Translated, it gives CASSLSPGIITYEQYF.

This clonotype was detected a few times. The CDR3 is CASRSGRTYEKLFF. The CDR3 bases are TGTGCCAGCAGAAGTGGGCGGACCTATGAAAAACTGTTTTTT. The chain recombines TRBV2 with TRBJ1-4; no clear D. CDR3 length: 14 residues. Germline V gene lookup returns CDR1 SNHLY and CDR2 FYNNEI. V was cut by 6 bases and J by 6 bases, with 14 bases left in between.

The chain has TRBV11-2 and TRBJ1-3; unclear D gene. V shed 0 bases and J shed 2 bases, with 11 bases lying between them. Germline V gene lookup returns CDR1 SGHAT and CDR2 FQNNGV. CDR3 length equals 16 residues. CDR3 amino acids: CASSLDGRPAGNTIYF. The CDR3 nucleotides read TGTGCCAGCAGCTTAGACGGTCGCCCGGCTGGAAACACCATATATTTT. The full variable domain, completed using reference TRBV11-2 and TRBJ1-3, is EAGVAQSPRYKIIEKRQSVAFWCNPISGHATLYWYQQILGQGPKLLIQFQNNGVVDDSQLPKDRFSAERLKGVDSTLKIQPAKLEDSAVYLCASSLDGRPAGNTIYFGEGSWLTVV.

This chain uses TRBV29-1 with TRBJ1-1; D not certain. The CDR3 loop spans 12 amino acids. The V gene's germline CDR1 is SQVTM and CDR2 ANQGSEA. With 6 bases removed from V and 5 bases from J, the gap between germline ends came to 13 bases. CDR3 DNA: TGCAGCGTGGATGCTAGCGGGACTGAAGCTTTCTTT. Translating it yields CSVDASGTEAFF.

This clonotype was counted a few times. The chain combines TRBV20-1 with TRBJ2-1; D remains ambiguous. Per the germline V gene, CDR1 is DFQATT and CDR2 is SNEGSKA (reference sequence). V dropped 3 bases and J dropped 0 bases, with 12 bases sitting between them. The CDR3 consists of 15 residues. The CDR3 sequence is CSASHRTISYNEQFF. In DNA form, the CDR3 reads TGCAGTGCTAGCCACCGTACAATCTCCTACAATGAGCAGTTCTTC.

CDR3 sequence reads: CSARPFRDGNYNEQFF. Here the CDR3 DNA reads TGCAGTGCTAGGCCCTTCCGGGACGGGAACTACAATGAGCAGTTCTTC. The rearrangement uses TRBV20-1 and TRBJ2-1; D may match TRBD1 or TRBD2 (5 bases each). Trimming took 3 bases from V and 3 from J, leaving 18 bases between them. CDR3 length: 16 residues. Germline loops: CDR1 DFQATT, CDR2 SNEGSKA (reference sequence).

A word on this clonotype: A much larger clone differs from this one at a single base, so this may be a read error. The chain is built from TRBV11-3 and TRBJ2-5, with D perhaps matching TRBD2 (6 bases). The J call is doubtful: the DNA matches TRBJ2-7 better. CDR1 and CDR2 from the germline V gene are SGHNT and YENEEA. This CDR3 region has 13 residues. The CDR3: CASSSVGSREQYF. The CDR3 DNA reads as TGTGCCAGCAGCTCGGTCGGGAGCCGCGAGCAGTACTTC.

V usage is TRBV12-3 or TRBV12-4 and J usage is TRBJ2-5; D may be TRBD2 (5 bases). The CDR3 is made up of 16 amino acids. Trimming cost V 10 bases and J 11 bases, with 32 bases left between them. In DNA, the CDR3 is TGTGCCACTCGGGGATATACAGCCCTAGCTCGCGATGAGCAGTACTTC. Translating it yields CATRGYTALARDEQYF.

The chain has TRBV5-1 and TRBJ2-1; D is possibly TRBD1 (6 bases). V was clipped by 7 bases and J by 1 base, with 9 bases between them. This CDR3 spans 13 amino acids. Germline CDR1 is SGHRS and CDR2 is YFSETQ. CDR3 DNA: TGCGCCAGCCGGACAGAGTCCTACAATGAGCAGTTCTTC. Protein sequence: CASRTESYNEQFF.

The CDR3 protein is CAIGKDSWYEQYF. The CDR3 nucleotides are TGTGCCATCGGAAAGGACAGCTGGTACGAGCAGTACTTC. The genes are TRBV10-3 and TRBJ2-7; the D gene is possibly TRBD1 (6 bases). This CDR3 is 13 amino acids long. The V end lost 8 bases, the J end lost 4 bases, and 15 bases lay between the germline ends. Germline V gives CDR1 ENHRY, CDR2 SYGVKD.

DNA of the CDR3: TGTGCCAGCAGTTACTCGTCTCCCACATGGGAGCAGTACTTC. It codes for CASSYSSPTWEQYF. This rearrangement joins TRBV6-2 or TRBV6-3 to TRBJ2-4, with D perhaps TRBD2 (5 bases). The V and J ends lost 0 bases and 13 bases respectively, with 16 bases between them. The CDR3 has 14 amino acids. CDR1 is MNHEY and CDR2 is SVGEGT in the germline V gene.

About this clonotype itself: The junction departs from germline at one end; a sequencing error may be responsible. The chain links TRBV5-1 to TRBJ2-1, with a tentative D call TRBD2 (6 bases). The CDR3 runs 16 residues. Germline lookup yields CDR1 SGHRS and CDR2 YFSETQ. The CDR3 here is CASSLVREFEDNERFF. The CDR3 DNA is TGCGCCAGCAGCTTGGTGCGGGAATTTGAGGACAATGAGCGGTTCTTC.

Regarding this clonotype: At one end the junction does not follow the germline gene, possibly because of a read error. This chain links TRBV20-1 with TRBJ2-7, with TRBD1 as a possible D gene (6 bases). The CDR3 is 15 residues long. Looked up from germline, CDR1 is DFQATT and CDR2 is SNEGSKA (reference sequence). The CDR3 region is CSARYETGFGYERYF. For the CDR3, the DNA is TGCAGTGCTCGATACGAAACAGGGTTCGGATACGAGCGGTACTTC.

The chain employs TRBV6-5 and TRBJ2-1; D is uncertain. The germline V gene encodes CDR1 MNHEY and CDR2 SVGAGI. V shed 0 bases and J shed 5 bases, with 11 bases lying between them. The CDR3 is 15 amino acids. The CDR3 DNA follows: TGTGCCAGCAGTTACTCAGAATCGCCTGACAATGAGCAGTTCTTC. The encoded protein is CASSYSESPDNEQFF.

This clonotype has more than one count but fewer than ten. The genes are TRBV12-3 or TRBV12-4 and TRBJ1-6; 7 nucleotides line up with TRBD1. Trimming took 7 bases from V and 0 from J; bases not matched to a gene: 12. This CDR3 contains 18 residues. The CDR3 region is CASTTIGDSSSYNSPLHF. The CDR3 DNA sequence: TGTGCCAGCACCACTATAGGGGACAGCAGCTCCTATAATTCACCCCTCCACTTT.

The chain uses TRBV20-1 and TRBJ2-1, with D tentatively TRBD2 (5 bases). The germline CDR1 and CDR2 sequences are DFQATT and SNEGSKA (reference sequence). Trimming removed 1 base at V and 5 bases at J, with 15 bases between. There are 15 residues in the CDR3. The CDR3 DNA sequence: TGCAGTGCTAGAGTAAGAGGGAATCCCCACAATGAGCAGTTCTTC. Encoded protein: CSARVRGNPHNEQFF.

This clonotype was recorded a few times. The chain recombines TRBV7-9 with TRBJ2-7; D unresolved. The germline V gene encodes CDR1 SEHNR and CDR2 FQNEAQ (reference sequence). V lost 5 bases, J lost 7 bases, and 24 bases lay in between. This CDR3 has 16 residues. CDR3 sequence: CASSPPLTSLVLEQYF. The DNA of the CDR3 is TGTGCCAGCAGCCCCCCCCTTACTTCGCTGGTGCTTGAGCAGTACTTC.

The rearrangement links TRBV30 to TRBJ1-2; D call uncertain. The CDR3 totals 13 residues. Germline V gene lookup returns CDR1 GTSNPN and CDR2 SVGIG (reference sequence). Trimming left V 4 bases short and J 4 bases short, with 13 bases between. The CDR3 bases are TGTGCCTGGACCCCCGCCAGTTTCTATGGCTACACCTTC. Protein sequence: CAWTPASFYGYTF.

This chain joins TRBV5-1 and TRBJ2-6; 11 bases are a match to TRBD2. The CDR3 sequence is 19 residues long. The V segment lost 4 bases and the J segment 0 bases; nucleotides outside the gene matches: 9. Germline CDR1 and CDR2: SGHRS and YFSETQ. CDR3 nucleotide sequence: TGCGCCAGCAGCCCAGCCGGGACTAGCGGTTTCTCTGGGGCCAACGTCCTGACTTTC. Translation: CASSPAGTSGFSGANVLTF.